These 30 T cell receptor beta chains originate from one sample sequenced in a study of identical twins. One entry per CDR3 protein, called by TCRdb with MiXCR from the 5' RACE reads. The data contain 690,000 or so distinct CDR3 sequences, around 8.3% of them singletons. These data also featured in a second study, about yellow fever vaccine responses in identical twins.

Input material: PBMCs. These receptors were taken from a young woman in good health.

The sample holds many counts of this clonotype. V is TRBV6-2 or TRBV6-3 and J is TRBJ2-2; 13 nucleotides match TRBD2. Germline-derived CDR1 and CDR2 are MNHEY and SVGEGT. V shed 4 bases and J 4 bases; nucleotides not matched to a gene: 3. This CDR3 region has 16 residues. CDR3 sequence (DNA): TGTGCCAGCAGTTTCCGGACTAGCGGGGGCACCGGGGAGCTGTTTTTT. Residues: CASSFRTSGGTGELFF.

This clonotype was recorded at least ten times. The genes are TRBV10-3 and TRBJ2-2, with 10 positions matching TRBD2. J gave up 7 bases and V 6 bases, and 14 bases lay outside the gene matches. Germline V gives CDR1 ENHRY, CDR2 SYGVKD. The CDR3 totals 17 residues. CDR3 amino acids: CAIRGDPSGSINGELFF. The CDR3 region has the DNA TGTGCCATCAGGGGGGATCCTAGCGGGAGTATTAACGGGGAGCTGTTTTTT.

CDR3 coding DNA: TGTGCCAGCAGTTACGGGGGCTTTACGGGGGGGCAAGAGACCCAGTACTTC. Translating it yields CASSYGGFTGGQETQYF. The V and J genes are TRBV6-5 and TRBJ2-5, with 8 bases matching TRBD2. There are 17 residues in the CDR3. Looked up from germline, CDR1 is MNHEY and CDR2 is SVGAGI. V dropped 2 bases and J dropped 2; count of bases not matched to a gene: 10.

CDR3 DNA: TGTGCCAGCAGCTTAGATCTAGCGGGGTATACGCAGTATTTT. Amino acid sequence: CASSLDLAGYTQYF. The gene calls are TRBV11-2 and TRBJ2-3; 9 nucleotides line up with TRBD2. Germline CDR1 is SGHAT and CDR2 is FQNNGV. V dropped 0 bases and J dropped 7; count of bases not matched to a gene: 2. The CDR3 runs 14 residues.

The chain employs TRBV6-1 and TRBJ2-7; TRBD1 aligns across 7 bases. The V and J ends lost 7 bases and 1 base, in that order; junction bases with no gene match: 7. Germline-derived CDR1 and CDR2 are MNHNS and SASEGT. This CDR3 comprises 14 residues. The CDR3 spells CASTEGQASYEQYF. As DNA, the CDR3 is TGTGCCAGCACCGAAGGACAGGCATCCTACGAGCAGTACTTC.

Remarks on this clonotype: This may come from a read error, since a much larger clone is one base off. Here the CDR3 reads CASTLAASTDTQYF. The CDR3 nucleotides are TGTGCCAGCACCTTAGCGGCTAGCACAGATACGCAGTATTTT. The gene calls are TRBV11-3 and TRBJ2-3; TRBD2 might be the D (6 bases). This CDR3 spans 14 amino acids. Germline CDR1 is SGHNT and CDR2 is YENEEA.

This clonotype has a count of ten or more. The chain has TRBV20-1 and TRBJ2-2; the D gene could be TRBD1 or TRBD2 (5 bases each). Germline values: CDR1 DFQATT, CDR2 SNEGSKA (reference sequence). The CDR3 sequence is 15 residues long. Trimming removed 6 bases at V and 0 bases at J, with 14 bases between. The CDR3 loop reads CSALAGAANTGELFF. CDR3 sequence (DNA): TGCAGTGCGCTAGCTGGGGCAGCGAACACCGGGGAGCTGTTTTTT.

This chain joins TRBV10-3 and TRBJ2-7; D possibly uses TRBD1 or TRBD2 (6 bases each). The CDR3 contains 18 residues. The V end lost 0 bases, the J end lost 0 bases, and 18 bases lay between the germline ends. Germline V lookup: CDR1 ENHRY, CDR2 SYGVKD. CDR3 in DNA: TGTGCCATCAGTGAGTCGGGGGGATTCCGGGACAACTCCTACGAGCAGTACTTC. Translation gives CAISESGGFRDNSYEQYF.

This clonotype has a handful of counts. The gene calls are TRBV20-1 and TRBJ2-7, with 11 bases that match TRBD1. The CDR3 is 14 amino acids. V dropped 3 bases and J dropped 2; count of bases not matched to a gene: 3. The germline V gene has CDR1 DFQATT and CDR2 SNEGSKA (reference sequence). The CDR3, as DNA: TGCAGTGCTAGTGGGGACAGGGGGACCTACGAGCAGTACTTC. Protein sequence: CSASGDRGTYEQYF.

This clonotype was recorded a few times. The gene calls are TRBV11-2 and TRBJ2-1; 8 bases line up with TRBD2. Looked up from germline, CDR1 is SGHAT and CDR2 is FQNNGV. This CDR3 region has 17 residues. Trimming took 0 bases from V and 0 from J; bases not matched to a gene: 4. This chain's CDR3 is CASSLEERGYSYNEQFF. The CDR3 nucleotides read TGTGCCAGCAGCTTAGAGGAGCGGGGGTACTCCTACAATGAGCAGTTCTTC. The variable domain in full, with the rest retrieved from reference TRBV11-2 and TRBJ2-1, is EAGVAQSPRYKIIEKRQSVAFWCNPISGHATLYWYQQILGQGPKLLIQFQNNGVVDDSQLPKDRFSAERLKGVDSTLKIQPAKLEDSAVYLCASSLEERGYSYNEQFFGPGTRLTVL.

This clonotype has just a few counts. The J gene is TRBJ2-5, the V gene TRBV20-1; D not resolved. Trimming took off 3 bases at V and 3 bases at J, with 11 bases between the two ends. Looked up from germline, CDR1 is DFQATT and CDR2 is SNEGSKA (reference sequence). This CDR3 is 13 amino acids long. The CDR3 sequence is CSASWASKETQYF. The CDR3, as DNA: TGCAGTGCTAGCTGGGCTTCTAAAGAGACCCAGTACTTC.

This clonotype was seen at least ten times. The chain is built from TRBV28 and TRBJ2-5, with 7 bases identical to TRBD1. Germline-derived CDR1 and CDR2 are MDHEN and SYDVKM. The CDR3 contains 13 residues. V trimming: 2 bases; J trimming: 3 bases; junction bases outside the gene matches: 0. The CDR3 nucleotides read TGTGCCAGCAGTTTAGACAGGGAAGAGACCCAGTACTTC. Its protein is CASSLDREETQYF.

This clonotype showed up just a few times. The V and J genes are TRBV7-6 and TRBJ2-1; 8 nucleotides agree with TRBD2. V shed 5 bases, J shed 0 bases, and the junction held 12 bases outside the gene matches. Germline V gene lookup returns CDR1 SGHVS and CDR2 FNYEAQ. This CDR3 has 18 residues. CDR3 sequence (DNA): TGTGCCAGCAGCCCACAGGTCGTAGCGGGGAGCTCCTACAATGAGCAGTTCTTC. Amino acid sequence: CASSPQVVAGSSYNEQFF.

The V gene is TRBV7-6, the J gene TRBJ2-3, with D perhaps matching TRBD2 (5 bases). This CDR3 contains 16 residues. The germline V gene has CDR1 SGHVS and CDR2 FNYEAQ. Trimming took 2 bases from V and 6 from J, leaving 18 bases between them. Here the CDR3 reads CASSLTGLSPTDTQYF. CDR3 DNA: TGTGCCAGCAGCTTAACCGGACTGTCCCCCACGGATACGCAGTATTTT.

The rearrangement links TRBV3-1 to TRBJ2-2; D is unresolved. The CDR3 runs to 16 residues. The germline V gene has CDR1 LGHDT and CDR2 YNNKEL (reference sequence). V gave up 1 base and J gave up 7 bases, with 16 bases separating them. This chain's CDR3 is CASSQGVPYLGGELFF. As DNA, the CDR3 is TGTGCCAGCAGCCAAGGCGTACCCTACCTTGGCGGGGAGCTGTTTTTT.

The genes are TRBV9 and TRBJ2-1; TRBD2 matches at 11 bases. This CDR3 has 16 amino acids. CDR1 SGDLS and CDR2 YYNGEE come from the germline V gene. After removal of 2 bases from V and 4 bases from J, the junction contained 5 bases not matched to a gene. The CDR3 here is CASSVVAGGLYNEQFF. The CDR3 bases are TGTGCCAGCAGCGTCGTAGCGGGGGGGCTGTACAATGAGCAGTTCTTC.

The DNA for the CDR3 is TGTGCCAGCAGTTACTCGGGACTAGTACACAATGAGCAGTTCTTC. It specifies CASSYSGLVHNEQFF. The chain employs TRBV6-2 or TRBV6-3 and TRBJ2-1; 8 nucleotides agree with TRBD2. Germline lookup yields CDR1 MNHEY and CDR2 SVGEGT. This CDR3 region has 15 residues. V shed 0 bases and J 5 bases; nucleotides not matched to a gene: 3.

This clonotype was counted a single time. V usage is TRBV11-1 and J usage is TRBJ2-3; 8 bases are a match to TRBD1. V lost 4 bases, J lost 5 bases, and 11 bases stayed unmatched. CDR3 length: 16 residues. Germline assignment: CDR1 SGHAT and CDR2 FQDESV (reference sequence). In nucleotides, the CDR3 is TGTGCCAGCAGCTCCAGAGGACAGGGCAAGATAGATACGCAGTATTTT. It is translated as CASSSRGQGKIDTQYF.

This clonotype was recorded at least ten times. The chain couples TRBV5-5 to TRBJ2-1; a weak D match, TRBD2 (5 bases). The CDR3 is made up of 14 amino acids. The germline V gene has CDR1 SGHKS and CDR2 YYEKEE (reference sequence). V was pared by 10 bases and J by 1 base, with 15 bases between. The CDR3 bases are TGTGCCGGTAATGAGGGATTGTCCTACAATGAGCAGTTCTTC. Translated: CAGNEGLSYNEQFF.

The table lists this clonotype with a few counts. The chain joins TRBV29-1 to TRBJ1-2; D is ambiguous. V lost 2 bases, J lost 7 bases, and 11 bases lay in between. CDR1 and CDR2 from the germline V gene are SQVTM and ANQGSEA. This CDR3 region has 12 residues. The CDR3 region is CSVERAGRGYTF. The CDR3 DNA sequence: TGCAGCGTTGAAAGGGCAGGACGTGGCTACACCTTC.

The J gene is TRBJ1-5, the V gene TRBV6-1; 7 bases align to TRBD1. The CDR3 loop spans 14 amino acids. After removal of 5 bases from V and 5 bases from J, the junction contained 6 bases not matched to a gene. CDR1 and CDR2 (germline): MNHNS, SASEGT. The CDR3 loop is CASSTSRGDQPQHF. The CDR3 DNA is TGTGCCAGCAGTACCTCCAGGGGGGATCAGCCCCAGCATTTT.

This clonotype was counted many times. DNA of the CDR3: TGTGCCAGCAGGTTGACATCTAATTCGGCCGGGGAGCTGTTTTTT. It codes for CASRLTSNSAGELFF. The chain combines TRBV12-3 or TRBV12-4 with TRBJ2-2; D call uncertain. Deletions cut 6 bases from V and 6 bases from J, with 17 bases between. The CDR3 runs to 15 residues.

The chain has TRBV25-1 and TRBJ2-1; possible D gene TRBD2, 5 bases. The length of the CDR3 is 14 residues. Trimming stripped 6 bases from V and 4 bases from J, with 13 bases between. CDR1 is MGHDK and CDR2 is SYGVNS in the germline V gene. The DNA for the CDR3 is TGTGCCAGCAGAGTAGCGTGGCTTTACAATGAGCAGTTCTTC. Amino acids: CASRVAWLYNEQFF.

This CDR3 is CASSDWGTYNEQFF. CDR3 DNA: TGTGCCAGCAGTGATTGGGGGACCTACAATGAGCAGTTCTTC. The chain uses TRBV6-1 and TRBJ2-1, with D perhaps matching TRBD1 or TRBD2 (5 bases each). The germline V and J ends were trimmed by 3 bases and 2 bases, with 8 bases remaining between them. CDR1 is MNHNS, CDR2 SASEGT, per germline. CDR3 size: 14 residues.

This clonotype was seen ten or more times. The chain joins TRBV29-1 to TRBJ2-1; D call uncertain. V gave up 1 base and J gave up 0 bases, with 10 bases separating them. The CDR3 extends over 15 amino acids. Germline V CDR1 and CDR2: SQVTM, ANQGSEA. The CDR3 coding sequence is TGCAGCGTTGAAGGGACGGTTAGCTCCTACAATGAGCAGTTCTTC. Encoded protein: CSVEGTVSSYNEQFF.

This clonotype was seen at least ten times. The conserved closing phenylalanine or tryptophan is absent in this CDR3, likely reflecting a read error. The rearrangement links TRBV7-8 to TRBJ2-3; tentative D call: TRBD2 (6 bases). This CDR3 is built from 16 residues. The V gene lost 5 bases and the J gene lost 0 bases, with 15 bases spanning the gap. Germline CDR1 and CDR2: SGHVS and FQNEAQ. Here the CDR3 reads CASSDVAVFSTDTQYC. CDR3 DNA sequence: TGTGCCAGCAGCGACGTAGCGGTTTTTAGCACAGATACGCAGTATTGT.

In its sample, this clonotype was seen many times. J is TRBJ2-1 and V is TRBV5-1; TRBD1 aligns across 7 bases. Trimming at V came to 0 bases and at J to 3 bases, leaving 3 bases not matched to a gene. This CDR3 region has 15 residues. The germline V gene encodes CDR1 SGHRS and CDR2 YFSETQ. CDR3 region: CASSLVQGIYNEQFF. In DNA, the CDR3 is TGCGCCAGCAGCTTGGTACAGGGGATCTACAATGAGCAGTTCTTC.

The gene calls are TRBV10-3 and TRBJ2-1; 12 positions match TRBD1. The ends lost 4 bases at V and 6 bases at J; junction bases unmatched: 10. The CDR3 extends over 17 amino acids. Germline V gene sequence: CDR1 ENHRY, CDR2 SYGVKD. CDR3 sequence (DNA): TGTGCCATCAGTGGGTCGGCACCGGGACAGGGGGCCAATGAGCAGTTCTTC. Its translation is CAISGSAPGQGANEQFF.

Only a few counts were recorded for this clonotype. The gene calls are TRBV25-1 and TRBJ2-5, with D maybe TRBD1 (6 bases). The CDR3 is 14 amino acids. Trimming removed 7 bases from V and 5 bases from J, with 17 bases in between. Germline CDR1 and CDR2: MGHDK and SYGVNS. The CDR3 protein is CASTKTGLGETQYF. The DNA for the CDR3 is TGTGCCAGCACTAAGACAGGCCTCGGGGAGACCCAGTACTTC.

The chain combines TRBV12-2 with TRBJ2-3; TRBD1 reflects the table's D call only, with no check against the DNA. TRBV12-2 is annotated as a pseudogene. This CDR3 region has 13 residues. CDR3 sequence reads: CARQGETTDTQYF. CDR3 coding DNA: TGTGCAAGGCAGGGGGAGACCACAGATACGCAGTATTTT.